This passage covers 26 T cell receptor beta chains from one sample sequenced in a study of shared clonotypes between healthy human individuals. Repertoires were generated with immunoSEQ multiplex PCR, while TCRdb's copy carries only in-frame clones and drops some. The repertoire includes over a million clones, roughly 96% of them detected once, and approximately 1.2% sits in the top ten. Sequencing was performed on naive CD4+ T cells sorted from blood. Described subset: CD45RA+ positively selected. The receptors shown here come from a man under 40 in good health.

The rearrangement links TRBV7-8 to TRBJ2-7, with 8 positions matching TRBD2. CDR1 is SGHVS and CDR2 is FQNEAQ in the germline V gene. The CDR3 is 15 residues long. The V gene end was trimmed by 5 bases and the J gene end by 2 bases; junction bases not matched to a gene: 8. Here the CDR3 reads CASSPGTRVPYEQYF. In DNA, the CDR3 is TGTGCCAGCAGCCCCGGGACTAGAGTCCCCTACGAGCAGTACTTC.

The gene calls are TRBV15 and TRBJ1-2, with a possible D match to TRBD1 (5 bases). CDR1 and CDR2 (germline): LNHNV, YYDKDF (reference sequence). V was pared by 5 bases and J by 0 bases, with 13 bases between. The CDR3 contains 15 residues. CDR3: CATSEPGGANYGYTF. In DNA form, the CDR3 reads TGTGCCACCAGCGAACCGGGGGGAGCTAACTATGGCTACACCTTC.

The chain joins TRBV2 to TRBJ2-7; tentatively, D is TRBD1 or TRBD2 (5 bases each). The CDR3 totals 15 residues. Germline assignment: CDR1 SNHLY and CDR2 FYNNEI. Trimming stripped 6 bases from V and 2 bases from J, with 17 bases between. In DNA form, the CDR3 reads TGTGCCAGCAGGGATGACCGGGACCGCACCTACGAGCAGTACTTC. It encodes CASRDDRDRTYEQYF.

This sequence joins TRBV14 and TRBJ2-1; D might be TRBD2 (6 bases). The CDR3 has 17 residues. The V and J ends lost 0 bases and 6 bases respectively, with 18 bases between them. Germline V gives CDR1 SGHDN, CDR2 FVKESK. CDR3 bases: TGTGCCAGCAGCCAAGATGTTGGCGGGATTACTGCCAATGAGCAGTTCTTC. It translates to CASSQDVGGITANEQFF.

The chain uses TRBV5-4 and TRBJ2-3; D is possibly TRBD2 (6 bases). Deletions cut 4 bases from V and 1 base from J, with 10 bases between. Germline assignment: CDR1 SGHNT and CDR2 YYREEE (reference sequence). This CDR3 comprises 14 residues. In DNA, the CDR3 is TGTGCCAGCAGCGACGGGAGAGGCACAGATACGCAGTATTTT. It specifies CASSDGRGTDTQYF.

V gene TRBV2 combines with J gene TRBJ2-7; D is undetermined. Germline CDR1 reads SNHLY; CDR2 reads FYNNEI. V was cut by 7 bases and J by 2 bases, with 6 bases left in between. This CDR3 has 11 amino acids. The CDR3 spells CASTEAYEQYF. CDR3 in DNA: TGTGCCAGCACAGAAGCCTACGAGCAGTACTTC.

For the CDR3, the DNA is TGTGCCAGCAGCTTAGTAGTTTGCATAAGTCTACGGCCCCAGCATTTT. It specifies CASSLVVCISLRPQHF. The genes are TRBV11-3 and TRBJ1-5; D unresolved. The CDR3 loop spans 16 amino acids. V lost 1 base to trimming and J lost 9 bases, with 19 bases between them. CDR1 SGHNT and CDR2 YENEEA come from the germline V gene.

This clone is a singleton in its sample. The gene calls are TRBV28 and TRBJ1-4; D is possibly TRBD1 (5 bases). The germline gives CDR1 MDHEN, CDR2 SYDVKM. This CDR3 spans 15 amino acids. Trimming took 2 bases from V and 3 from J, leaving 10 bases between them. CDR3 protein: CASSLIQTANEKLFF. For the CDR3, the DNA is TGTGCCAGCAGTTTAATCCAGACAGCTAATGAAAAACTGTTTTTT.

J is TRBJ2-7 and V is TRBV28; the match to TRBD1 covers 9 bases. The germline CDR1 and CDR2 sequences are MDHEN and SYDVKM. V lost 5 bases to trimming and J lost 7 bases; unmatched junction nucleotides: 9. The CDR3 has 14 residues. CDR3 in DNA: TGTGCCAGCAGTCCCGGGACAGGGATAAGGGAGCAGTACTTC. Amino acid sequence: CASSPGTGIREQYF.

The J gene is TRBJ1-1, the V gene TRBV18; D is unresolved. V lost 0 bases, J lost 4 bases, and 6 bases lay in between. The V gene's germline CDR1 is KGHSH and CDR2 LQKENI. The CDR3 length is 13 residues. The CDR3 sequence is CASSPPVATEAFF. The CDR3 DNA reads TGTGCCAGCTCACCACCGGTAGCCACTGAAGCTTTCTTT.

The J gene is TRBJ2-3, the V gene TRBV14; TRBD1 agrees at 7 bases. Germline CDR1 is SGHDN and CDR2 is FVKESK. The CDR3 is made up of 14 amino acids. V lost 6 bases and J lost 1; bases outside the gene matches: 4. This CDR3 is CASRRGQGTDTQYF. The CDR3 bases are TGTGCCAGCAGAAGGGGGCAGGGCACAGATACGCAGTATTTT.

The chain joins TRBV20-1 to TRBJ2-7; no firm D call. Germline values: CDR1 DFQATT, CDR2 SNEGSKA (reference sequence). V was cut by 7 bases and J by 5 bases, with 12 bases left in between. The CDR3 length is 11 residues. This CDR3 reads CSVVNANEQYF. The CDR3 nucleotides are TGCAGTGTAGTCAATGCTAACGAGCAGTACTTC.

CDR3 nucleotide sequence: TGTGCCAGCAGTTTATTGGGCTATAAGGGGCAGTTCTTC. Amino acid sequence: CASSLLGYKGQFF. The rearrangement uses TRBV27 and TRBJ2-1; D call uncertain. Germline CDR1 MNHEY, CDR2 SMNVEV (reference sequence). V gave up 1 base and J gave up 12 bases, with 13 bases separating them. The CDR3 has 13 residues.

J is TRBJ2-2 and V is TRBV29-1; D perhaps matches TRBD1 (6 bases). Trimming took off 7 bases at V and 6 bases at J, with 12 bases between the two ends. CDR1 and CDR2 (germline): SQVTM, ANQGSEA. This CDR3 comprises 12 residues. CDR3 coding DNA: TGCAGCGCCAAAACAGGGCCCGGGGAGCTGTTTTTT. Encoded protein: CSAKTGPGELFF.

V gene TRBV5-1 combines with J gene TRBJ2-1; D may correspond to TRBD1 or TRBD2 (5 bases each). The CDR3 loop spans 12 amino acids. Germline CDR1 reads SGHRS; CDR2 reads YFSETQ. V was trimmed by 5 bases and J by 8 bases, leaving 11 bases between them. This CDR3 reads CASSSMGDEQFF. CDR3 in DNA: TGCGCCAGCAGTTCAATGGGGGATGAGCAGTTCTTC. Variable domain in full (rest from reference TRBV5-1 and TRBJ2-1): KAGVTQTPRYLIKTRGQQVTLSCSPISGHRSVSWYQQTPGQGLQFLFEYFSETQRNKGNFPGRFSGRQFSNSRSEMNVSTLELGDSALYLCASSSMGDEQFFGPGTRLTVL.

Concerning this clone itself: The same CDR3 can be traced to other DNA sequences in this sample. This chain uses TRBV11-2 with TRBJ1-2, with 7 nucleotides matching TRBD1. This CDR3 has 13 amino acids. V was pared by 1 base and J by 7 bases, with 3 bases of the junction left unmatched. CDR1 is SGHAT, CDR2 FQNNGV, per germline. CDR3 sequence: CASSLGQGVGYTF. DNA for the CDR3: TGTGCCAGCAGCTTAGGTCAGGGGGTTGGCTACACCTTC.

The chain has TRBV2 and TRBJ1-1; D unclear. Germline-derived CDR1 and CDR2 are SNHLY and FYNNEI. The V gene lost 6 bases and the J gene lost 5 bases, with 13 bases spanning the gap. The CDR3 is 13 amino acids. CDR3 sequence: CASRRDAGTEAFF. CDR3 nucleotides: TGTGCCAGCAGGCGAGACGCGGGGACTGAAGCTTTCTTT.

The V call is TRBV19, the J call TRBJ2-6, with TRBD2 as a possible D gene (5 bases). The ends were cut back, 2 bases at V and 5 bases at J, with 13 bases in the middle. The CDR3 covers 16 residues. The germline V gene encodes CDR1 LNHDA and CDR2 SQIVND (reference sequence). CDR3 region: CASSIISGARANVLTF. The DNA for the CDR3 is TGTGCCAGTAGTATAATCAGCGGAGCTAGGGCCAACGTCCTGACTTTC. Full variable domain (remainder filled in from reference TRBV19 and TRBJ2-6): DGGITQSPKYLFRKEGQNVTLSCEQNLNHDAMYWYRQDPGQGLRLIYYSQIVNDFQKGDIAEGYSVSREKKESFPLTVTSAQKNPTAFYLCASSIISGARANVLTFGAGSRLTVL.

The rearrangement uses TRBV10-2 and TRBJ2-7; 10 nucleotides agree with TRBD2. The V gene's germline CDR1 is WSHSY and CDR2 SAAADI. V was clipped by 4 bases and J by 1 base; unmatched bases: 7. This CDR3 has 16 residues. CDR3 in amino acids: CASSALAGAPSYEQYF. CDR3 bases: TGCGCCAGCAGTGCCCTAGCGGGAGCCCCTTCCTACGAGCAGTACTTC.

The gene calls are TRBV27 and TRBJ2-3, with D possibly called TRBD1 or TRBD2 (5 bases each). The CDR3 sequence is 17 residues long. Germline V gives CDR1 MNHEY, CDR2 SMNVEV (reference sequence). V lost 0 bases and J 4 bases, leaving 17 bases between the germline ends. The CDR3 DNA reads as TGTGCCAGCAGTTTATCTCCGGGACCGGTGATAGCAGATACGCAGTATTTT. Translation gives CASSLSPGPVIADTQYF.

V usage is TRBV5-8 and J usage is TRBJ2-7; D gene ambiguous. The V gene lost 4 bases and the J gene lost 2 bases, with 10 bases spanning the gap. Germline V gives CDR1 SGHTS, CDR2 YDEGEE. The CDR3 spans 13 residues. CDR3 sequence: CASSADGPYEQYF. CDR3 sequence (DNA): TGTGCCAGCAGCGCGGACGGACCCTACGAGCAGTACTTC.

The chain combines TRBV7-3 with TRBJ2-1; D possibly uses TRBD1 or TRBD2 (5 bases each). The germline CDR1 and CDR2 sequences are SGHTA and FQGTGA. The CDR3 is 13 amino acids. V lost 5 bases to trimming and J lost 9 bases, with 14 bases between them. The CDR3 loop is CASSPKMGVEQFF. The CDR3, as DNA: TGTGCCAGCAGCCCGAAGATGGGGGTTGAGCAGTTCTTC.

The gene calls are TRBV2 and TRBJ2-7; the D call may be TRBD1 or TRBD2 (5 bases each). The V end lost 7 bases, the J end lost 4 bases, and 17 bases lay between the germline ends. The CDR3 is made up of 14 amino acids. Per the germline V gene, CDR1 is SNHLY and CDR2 is FYNNEI. The CDR3 reads CASTGTPGRYEQYF. CDR3 nucleotides: TGTGCCAGCACAGGGACCCCAGGACGGTACGAGCAGTACTTC. The full variable domain, its missing parts supplied by reference TRBV2 and TRBJ2-7, is EPEVTQTPSHQVTQMGQEVILRCVPISNHLYFYWYRQILGQKVEFLVSFYNNEISEKSEIFDDQFSVERPDGSNFTLKIRSTKLEDSAMYFCASTGTPGRYEQYFGPGTRLTVT.

The gene calls are TRBV7-2 and TRBJ2-3; TRBD2 might be the D (6 bases). This CDR3 region has 17 residues. V lost 3 bases and J lost 4, with 20 bases in between. The germline gives CDR1 SGHTA, CDR2 FQGNSA. As DNA, the CDR3 is TGTGCCAGCAGCTTTTCCCGCCGGGGGAGCGGTCCAGATACGCAGTATTTT. Encoded protein: CASSFSRRGSGPDTQYF.

The chain couples TRBV7-9 to TRBJ2-3; D is uncertain. Trimming stripped 5 bases from V and 2 bases from J, with 17 bases between. The CDR3 has 16 residues. Looked up from germline, CDR1 is SEHNR and CDR2 is FQNEAQ (reference sequence). The CDR3, as DNA: TGTGCCAGCAGCCCTATTGGGATGAGGACCACAGATACGCAGTATTTT. Protein sequence: CASSPIGMRTTDTQYF.

The sample holds a few counts of this clone. The gene calls are TRBV5-1 and TRBJ2-3; unclear D gene. Germline assignment: CDR1 SGHRS and CDR2 YFSETQ. The CDR3 consists of 13 residues. V was shortened by 6 bases and J by 4 bases, with 12 bases between the two germline ends. CDR3 nucleotides: TGCGCCAGCAACCCCGACGTCGCAGATACGCAGTATTTT. Its protein is CASNPDVADTQYF.